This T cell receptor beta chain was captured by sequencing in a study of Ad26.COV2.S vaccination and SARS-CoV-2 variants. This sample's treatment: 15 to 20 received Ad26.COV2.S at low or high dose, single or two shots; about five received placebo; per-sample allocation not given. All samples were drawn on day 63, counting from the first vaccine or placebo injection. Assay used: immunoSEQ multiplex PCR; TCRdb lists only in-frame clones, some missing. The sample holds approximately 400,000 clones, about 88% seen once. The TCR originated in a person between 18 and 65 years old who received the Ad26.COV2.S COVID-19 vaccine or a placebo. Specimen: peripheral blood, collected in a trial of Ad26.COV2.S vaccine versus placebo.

CDR3: CASSPGRRYGYTF. DNA for the CDR3: TGTGCCAGCAGTCCGGGTAGGCGCTATGGCTACACCTTC. The J gene is TRBJ1-2, the V gene TRBV6-2 or TRBV6-3; D gene unclear. Germline CDR1 is MNHEY and CDR2 is SVGEGT. V shed 5 bases and J shed 4 bases, with 11 bases lying between them. This CDR3 spans 13 amino acids.